This entry lists 10 T cell receptor beta chains sequenced from one sample in a study of cytomegalovirus exposure and HLA in healthy donors. 60 Vbeta and 13 Jbeta primers were used in PCR. The table came from immunoSEQ multiplex PCR; TCRdb's copy has only in-frame clones and leaves some out. The data hold roughly 100,000 clones, with over 9.5% observed a single time. Source material: PBMCs. These receptors were collected from a man aged 35-49 years in good health and CMV-seropositive.

The DNA of the CDR3 is TGCGCCAGCAGCTTGATGGTAGCGGGAGCCCGATCCTACGAGCAGTACTTC. Translation gives CASSLMVAGARSYEQYF. This chain uses TRBV5-1 with TRBJ2-7; TRBD2 matches 9 bases. CDR1 and CDR2 (germline): SGHRS, YFSETQ. J was trimmed by 1 base and V by 1 base; bases with no gene match: 9. The CDR3 is 17 residues long.

The chain couples TRBV5-1 to TRBJ2-3; D perhaps matches TRBD2 (5 bases). The ends were cut back, 2 bases at V and 2 bases at J, with 18 bases in the middle. The CDR3 spans 17 residues. Germline V gene data show CDR1 as SGHRS and CDR2 as YFSETQ. CDR3 sequence: CASSFSVTQRATDTQYF. The CDR3 DNA reads TGCGCCAGCAGCTTTTCAGTAACACAGAGGGCCACAGATACGCAGTATTTT.

Here the CDR3 DNA reads TGTGCCAGCACGGGACAGGGGTATAAAAAACTGTTTTTT. Protein: CASTGQGYKKLFF. The V gene is TRBV11-2, the J gene TRBJ1-4, with 10 positions matching TRBD1. Trimming at V came to 7 bases and at J to 9 bases, leaving 5 bases not matched to a gene. Per germline, CDR1 SGHAT and CDR2 FQNNGV. The CDR3 consists of 13 residues.

The chain employs TRBV10-3 and TRBJ2-6; D is unresolved. Trimming removed 9 bases from V and 1 base from J, with 10 bases in between. CDR3 size: 14 residues. Germline V CDR1 and CDR2: ENHRY, SYGVKD. The CDR3 bases are TGTGCCATGCGGTCCGAGTCTGGGGCCAACGTCCTGACTTTC. The encoded protein is CAMRSESGANVLTF.

This clone was detected only a few times. The chain recombines TRBV10-3 with TRBJ2-5, with D possibly TRBD2 on 5 matching bases. V was cut by 2 bases and J by 5 bases, with 15 bases left in between. CDR3 length equals 15 residues. From germline, CDR1 is ENHRY and CDR2 SYGVKD. CDR3 protein: CAISEPSRAWETQYF. The CDR3 DNA reads as TGTGCCATCAGTGAGCCGTCGAGGGCCTGGGAGACCCAGTACTTC.

This clone was seen just once. The V gene is TRBV27, the J gene TRBJ2-7; D is possibly TRBD2 (5 bases). CDR1 is MNHEY and CDR2 is SMNVEV in the germline V gene (reference sequence). The CDR3 loop spans 15 amino acids. Trimming took off 0 bases at V and 6 bases at J, with 15 bases between the two ends. The chain's CDR3 is CASSLSPSSYSEQYF. Written as DNA, the CDR3 is TGTGCCAGCAGTTTATCGCCTAGCTCATATTCCGAGCAGTACTTC.

The rearrangement links TRBV6-1 to TRBJ2-2; no firm D call. Germline CDR1 MNHNS, CDR2 SASEGT. The CDR3 totals 13 residues. Trimming removed 3 bases from V and 5 bases from J, with 7 bases in between. The CDR3 DNA sequence: TGTGCCAGCAGTGATGCGCGTACCGGGGAGCTGTTTTTT. Encoded protein: CASSDARTGELFF.

This clone was counted between two and nine times. V is TRBV28 and J is TRBJ1-5; D unresolved. The CDR3 sequence is 16 residues long. Trimming removed 3 bases at V and 1 base at J, with 13 bases between. Germline lookup yields CDR1 MDHEN and CDR2 SYDVKM. For the CDR3, the DNA is TGTGCCAGCAGTTTTCTTAAAGCTAACAGCAATCAGCCCCAGCATTTT. It codes for CASSFLKANSNQPQHF.

This clone has a handful of counts. This chain joins TRBV2 and TRBJ2-7; TRBD2 agrees at 10 bases. Germline V gene sequence: CDR1 SNHLY, CDR2 FYNNEI. The ends lost 7 bases at V and 3 bases at J; junction bases unmatched: 6. The CDR3 has 14 amino acids. The CDR3 sequence is CASILLAGLYEQYF. CDR3 coding DNA: TGTGCCAGCATATTACTAGCGGGACTCTACGAGCAGTACTTC.

The chain couples TRBV5-4 to TRBJ1-1, with TRBD1 matching over 10 bases. J gave up 4 bases and V 4 bases, and 10 bases lay outside the gene matches. CDR1 is SGHNT, CDR2 YYREEE, per germline (reference sequence). This CDR3 contains 16 residues. The CDR3 protein is CASSLRQGALGTEAFF. CDR3 sequence (DNA): TGTGCCAGCAGCCTACGACAGGGGGCCCTCGGCACTGAAGCTTTCTTT. The entire variable domain, with the rest obtained from reference TRBV5-4 and TRBJ1-1, is as follows: ETGVTQSPTHLIKTRGQQVTLRCSSQSGHNTVSWYQQALGQGPQFIFQYYREEENGRGNFPPRFSGLQFPNYSSELNVNALELDDSALYLCASSLRQGALGTEAFFGQGTRLTVV.